The text below deals with one TCR beta chain. Its target is not known. This entry comes from a study of T cell clonotyping in hematopoietic cell transplantation. Study-wide results and limits: At the given depth, recipient repertoires were over 95% de novo clonotypes. Pathologically expanded recipient clonotypes increased progressively from day 30 to day 180 as diversity fell.

TCRdb keeps only in-frame clones here, not all; method: immunoSEQ multiplex PCR. The top ten hold 35% to 40% of the sample, which has several thousand clones, roughly three quarters seen once. V lost 4 bases to trimming and J lost 9 bases; unmatched junction nucleotides: 8. The CDR3 spans 14 residues. Germline CDR1 and CDR2: SGHTS and YDEGEE. Samples: about 28 days before transplant, then days 30, 100 and 180 after. The sequence was collected from an older male patient who had an allogeneic stem cell transplant from an unrelated donor, so T cells may come from the graft donor. Some clones in this sample may be carry-over from other donors' samples. V gene TRBV5-8 combines with J gene TRBJ2-1, with 9 nucleotides matching TRBD1. This specimen was peripheral blood mononuclear cells, taken 180 days after allogeneic stem cell transplant. In DNA form, the CDR3 reads TGTGCCAGCAGCGGACAGGGGCGCGGGCGTGAGCAGTTCTTC. It specifies CASSGQGRGREQFF. The complete variable domain, with remaining parts taken from reference TRBV5-8 and TRBJ2-1, reads EAGVTQSPTHLIKTRGQQATLRCSPISGHTSVYWYQQALGLGLQFLLWYDEGEERNRGNFPPRFSGRQFPNYSSELNVNALELEDSALYLCASSGQGRGREQFFGPGTRLTVL.